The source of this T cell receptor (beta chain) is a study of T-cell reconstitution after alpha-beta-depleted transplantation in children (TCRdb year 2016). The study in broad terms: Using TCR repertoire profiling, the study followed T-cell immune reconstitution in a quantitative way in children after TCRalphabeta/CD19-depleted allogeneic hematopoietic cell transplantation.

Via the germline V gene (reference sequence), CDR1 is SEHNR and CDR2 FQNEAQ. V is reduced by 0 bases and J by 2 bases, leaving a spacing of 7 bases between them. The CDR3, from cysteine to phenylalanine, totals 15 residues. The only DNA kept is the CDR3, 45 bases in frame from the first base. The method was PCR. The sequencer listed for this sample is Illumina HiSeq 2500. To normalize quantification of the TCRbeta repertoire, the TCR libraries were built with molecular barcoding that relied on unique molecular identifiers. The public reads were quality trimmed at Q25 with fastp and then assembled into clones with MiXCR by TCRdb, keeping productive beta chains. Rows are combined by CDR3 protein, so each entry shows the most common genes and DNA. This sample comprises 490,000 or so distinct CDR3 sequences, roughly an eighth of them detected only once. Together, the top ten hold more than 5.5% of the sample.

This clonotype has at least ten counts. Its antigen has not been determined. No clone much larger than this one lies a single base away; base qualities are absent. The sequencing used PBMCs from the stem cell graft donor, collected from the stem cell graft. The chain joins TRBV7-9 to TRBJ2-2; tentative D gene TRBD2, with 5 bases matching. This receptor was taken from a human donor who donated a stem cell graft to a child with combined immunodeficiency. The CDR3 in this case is CASSLATTNTGELFF. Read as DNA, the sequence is TGTGCCAGCAGCTTAGCGACTACCAACACCGGGGAGCTGTTTTTT.